This T cell receptor beta chain is drawn from a study of cytomegalovirus exposure and HLA in healthy donors. PCR employed 60 Vbeta and 13 Jbeta primers. Profiling relied on immunoSEQ multiplex PCR, and the TCRdb table lists in-frame clones only, not all of them. This table has 200,000 to 250,000 clones, about 80% appearing once. The CDR3 has 15 amino acids. Per the germline V gene, CDR1 is SEHNR and CDR2 is FQNEAQ (reference sequence). After removal of 6 bases from V and 0 bases from J, the junction contained 4 bases not matched to a gene. This clone was counted between two and nine times. What it recognizes is unknown. Overall study findings and caveats: Later on, an analysis found that several of the most significant clusters appeared to be linked to common viral pathogens, which included parvovirus B19. TCR beta sequences reportedly predicted most subjects' HLA-A and HLA-B alleles accurately. Across donors, presence/absence analyses took sequencing depth to be roughly uniform. Cytomegalovirus status was reportedly diagnosed by the classifier with high specificity and sensitivity.

This clonotype was obtained from a man aged 18 to 29 in good health and CMV-seronegative. Input material: PBMCs. The genes are TRBV7-9 and TRBJ2-7, with 11 bases aligning to TRBD2. CDR3 DNA sequence: TGTGCCAGCAGTTGGACTAGCGGGCCCTCCTACGAGCAGTACTTC. Protein: CASSWTSGPSYEQYF.